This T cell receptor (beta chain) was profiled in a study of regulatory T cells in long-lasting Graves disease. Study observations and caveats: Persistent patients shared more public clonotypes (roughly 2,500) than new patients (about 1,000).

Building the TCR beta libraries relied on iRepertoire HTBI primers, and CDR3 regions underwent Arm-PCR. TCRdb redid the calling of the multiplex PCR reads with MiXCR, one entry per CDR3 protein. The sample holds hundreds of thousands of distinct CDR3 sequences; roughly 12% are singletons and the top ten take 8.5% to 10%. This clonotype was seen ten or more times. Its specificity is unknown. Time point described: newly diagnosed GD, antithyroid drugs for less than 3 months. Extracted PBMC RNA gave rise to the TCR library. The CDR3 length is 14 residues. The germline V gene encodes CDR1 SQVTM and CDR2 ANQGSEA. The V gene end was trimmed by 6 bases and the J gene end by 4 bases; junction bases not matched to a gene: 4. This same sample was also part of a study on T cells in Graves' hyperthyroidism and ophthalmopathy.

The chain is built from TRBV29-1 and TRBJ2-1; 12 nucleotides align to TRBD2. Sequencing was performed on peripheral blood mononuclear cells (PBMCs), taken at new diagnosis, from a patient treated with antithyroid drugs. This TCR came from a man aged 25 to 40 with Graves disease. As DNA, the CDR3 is TGCAGCGTCCTAGCGGGAGGGCCTTACAATGAGCAGTTCTTC. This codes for CSVLAGGPYNEQFF.